The clone carrying this T cell receptor beta chain appeared many times. As yet, its antigen is unknown. This sample stems from a study of identical twins. Study conclusions and caveats: Out-of-frame sharing of TCR alpha in monozygotic twins was underestimated by models.

Deletions cut 7 bases from V and 6 bases from J, with 19 bases between. Germline V gene sequence: CDR1 DFQATT, CDR2 SNEGSKA (reference sequence). The CDR3 has 13 amino acids. Template switching added a universal primer site, and cDNA bore unique molecular identifiers. TCRdb analysed the 5' RACE reads with MiXCR anew, one entry per CDR3 protein. The sample has 420,000 or so distinct CDR3 sequences, around 18% seen once; the top ten hold approximately 12%. The rearrangement links TRBV20-1 to TRBJ2-7, with D perhaps matching TRBD2 (6 bases). The sequence was obtained from a middle-aged man in good health. Sample: naive T cells sorted from blood. The CDR3 DNA reads TGCAGTGGTCTAGCGATACTAGATCGCGAGCAGTACTTC. It codes for CSGLAILDREQYF.